Listed below are T cell receptor beta chains from one sample, sequenced in a study of T cells after yellow fever vaccination. In TCRdb, the 5' RACE reads were re-called with MiXCR into one record per CDR3 protein. The table records a few hundred thousand distinct CDR3 sequences, roughly 6.1% of them present only once. This material consisted of PBMCs, taken 5 days after the yellow fever booster vaccination. Receptor source: a man younger than 45 who received the YFV17D yellow fever vaccine. CDR3s include the opening cysteine and the closing phenylalanine or tryptophan. Each record gives: CDR3 length, D gene, V gene, clone size, J gene, CDR3 protein, CDR3 DNA. A D gene is named only where the DNA matches it firmly. The size of a clone is reported for some rows only, either as once, few or many, or as a class for expanded clones.

len: 20
d_gene: -
v_gene: TRBV6-4
abundance: few
j_gene: TRBJ2-6
CDR3aa: CASSDGVVWGALSGANVLTF
CDR3nt: TGTGCCAGCAGCGACGGAGTCGTGTGGGGGGCCCTCTCTGGGGCCAACGTCCTGACTTTC

len: 16
d_gene: -
v_gene: TRBV23-1
abundance: -
j_gene: TRBJ2-3
CDR3aa: CASSQDDSRGVDTQYF
CDR3nt: TGCGCCAGCAGTCAAGATGACAGCCGAGGGGTAGATACGCAGTATTTT

len: 15
d_gene: -
v_gene: TRBV5-5
abundance: many
j_gene: TRBJ2-3
CDR3aa: CASRSQGMTTDTQYF
CDR3nt: TGTGCCAGCAGATCCCAGGGGATGACGACAGATACGCAGTATTTT

len: 15
d_gene: -
v_gene: TRBV7-2
abundance: -
j_gene: TRBJ2-3
CDR3aa: CASSFSGAGADTQYF
CDR3nt: TGTGCCAGCAGCTTCAGCGGGGCGGGGGCGGATACGCAGTATTTT

len: 16
d_gene: -
v_gene: TRBV7-2
abundance: few
j_gene: TRBJ2-3
CDR3aa: CASSFLRAPETDTQYF
CDR3nt: TGTGCCAGCAGCTTTTTGCGGGCTCCAGAAACAGATACGCAGTATTTT

len: 14
d_gene: -
v_gene: TRBV25-1
abundance: many
j_gene: TRBJ2-4
CDR3aa: CASSSRDIQNIQYF
CDR3nt: TGTGCCAGCAGTTCCCGGGACATCCAAAACATTCAGTACTTC

len: 14
d_gene: -
v_gene: TRBV6-1
abundance: -
j_gene: TRBJ2-3
CDR3aa: CASRAGLSGGTQYF
CDR3nt: TGTGCCAGCAGGGCCGGACTCTCAGGCGGTACGCAGTATTTT

len: 15
d_gene: -
v_gene: TRBV20-1
abundance: few
j_gene: TRBJ2-7
CDR3aa: CSARVKGESSYEQYF
CDR3nt: TGCAGTGCTAGGGTCAAGGGGGAGAGCTCCTACGAGCAGTACTTC

len: 14
d_gene: TRBD2
v_gene: TRBV7-9
abundance: many
j_gene: TRBJ2-7
CDR3aa: CASSLVAGAYEQYF
CDR3nt: TGTGCCAGCAGCTTAGTAGCGGGAGCCTACGAGCAGTACTTC

len: 13
d_gene: -
v_gene: TRBV11-2
abundance: -
j_gene: TRBJ1-1
CDR3aa: CASSLEGWAEAFF
CDR3nt: TGTGCCAGCAGCTTGGAGGGCTGGGCTGAAGCTTTCTTT

len: 16
d_gene: -
v_gene: TRBV18
abundance: few
j_gene: TRBJ2-5
CDR3aa: CASSPAPGVGQETQYF
CDR3nt: TGTGCCAGCTCACCAGCTCCGGGAGTAGGGCAAGAGACCCAGTACTTC

len: 18
d_gene: -
v_gene: TRBV3-1
abundance: many
j_gene: TRBJ1-5
CDR3aa: CASSQVLGQLYGKQPQHF
CDR3nt: TGTGCCAGCAGCCAAGTATTGGGTCAGTTGTACGGAAAACAGCCCCAGCATTTT

len: 15
d_gene: TRBD2
v_gene: TRBV6-5
abundance: many
j_gene: TRBJ2-3
CDR3aa: CASSYSAGGLGTQYF
CDR3nt: TGTGCCAGCAGTTACTCGGCGGGAGGGCTGGGTACGCAGTATTTT

len: 13
d_gene: -
v_gene: TRBV12-3/TRBV12-4
abundance: many
j_gene: TRBJ2-3
CDR3aa: CASSPGFPDTQYF
CDR3nt: TGTGCCAGCAGTCCCGGGTTCCCAGATACGCAGTATTTT

len: 15
d_gene: -
v_gene: TRBV19
abundance: few
j_gene: TRBJ1-1
CDR3aa: CASSSGFTGGTEAFF
CDR3nt: TGTGCCAGTAGTAGCGGTTTTACGGGGGGCACTGAAGCTTTCTTT

len: 14
d_gene: TRBD2
v_gene: TRBV7-9
abundance: many
j_gene: TRBJ2-2
CDR3aa: CASSLTSGSWELFF
CDR3nt: TGTGCCAGCAGCTTAACTAGCGGGAGCTGGGAGCTGTTTTTT

len: 14
d_gene: -
v_gene: TRBV5-1
abundance: many
j_gene: TRBJ2-7
CDR3aa: CASSVDGYGGEQYF
CDR3nt: TGCGCCAGCAGCGTTGATGGGTACGGGGGCGAGCAGTACTTC

len: 15
d_gene: -
v_gene: TRBV5-1
abundance: few
j_gene: TRBJ2-6
CDR3aa: CASSGTSFGANVLTF
CDR3nt: TGCGCCAGCAGCGGAACTAGTTTTGGGGCCAACGTCCTGACTTTC

len: 15
d_gene: TRBD2
v_gene: TRBV20-1
abundance: -
j_gene: TRBJ2-7
CDR3aa: CSAIIPGGRSVEQYF
CDR3nt: TGCAGTGCTATTATTCCGGGAGGGCGATCCGTCGAGCAGTACTTC

len: 15
d_gene: -
v_gene: TRBV20-1
abundance: -
j_gene: TRBJ2-3
CDR3aa: CSAMSRELLPDTQYF
CDR3nt: TGCAGTGCTATGTCCCGGGAGTTACTCCCAGATACGCAGTATTTT

len: 13
d_gene: -
v_gene: TRBV20-1
abundance: -
j_gene: TRBJ2-7
CDR3aa: CSARTTLGGPQYF
CDR3nt: TGCAGTGCTAGGACAACCCTGGGGGGTCCACAGTACTTC

len: 14
d_gene: TRBD1
v_gene: TRBV7-9
abundance: many
j_gene: TRBJ2-7
CDR3aa: CASSPGTDTYEQYF
CDR3nt: TGTGCCAGCAGCCCGGGGACAGACACCTACGAGCAGTACTTC

len: 14
d_gene: -
v_gene: TRBV15
abundance: -
j_gene: TRBJ2-5
CDR3aa: CATSRDLAGRTQYF
CDR3nt: TGTGCCACCAGCAGAGATTTGGCGGGCAGGACCCAGTACTTC

len: 11
d_gene: -
v_gene: TRBV9
abundance: many
j_gene: TRBJ2-5
CDR3aa: CASSRGVAQYF
CDR3nt: TGTGCCAGTTCCCGAGGGGTAGCCCAGTACTTC

len: 14
d_gene: TRBD1
v_gene: TRBV28
abundance: few
j_gene: TRBJ1-6
CDR3aa: CASSRTGGNSPLHF
CDR3nt: TGTGCCAGCAGCCGGACAGGGGGCAATTCACCCCTCCACTTT

len: 11
d_gene: -
v_gene: TRBV19
abundance: few
j_gene: TRBJ2-7
CDR3aa: CASSAGGEQYF
CDR3nt: TGTGCCAGTAGTGCCGGTGGCGAGCAGTACTTC